Listed here are 14 T cell receptor beta chains from one sample, sequenced in a study of early T cells in non-severe SARS-CoV-2 infection. TCRdb reprocessed the 5' RACE reads with MiXCR, giving one entry per CDR3 protein. The repertoire includes tens of thousands of distinct CDR3 sequences, about 15% of them detected once, and 4.5% to 7% sits in the top ten. The sample was whole blood. The source of these receptors is an adult who was a healthcare worker with PCR-confirmed SARS-CoV-2 infection or an uninfected control (not recorded which).

This clonotype was seen only once. The gene calls are TRBV6-5 and TRBJ2-4, with 11 bases lining up with TRBD2. V gave up 6 bases and J gave up 6 bases; unmatched junction bases: 4. Germline-derived CDR1 and CDR2 are MNHEY and SVGAGI. The CDR3 sequence is 14 residues long. The CDR3 loop is CASRKGLAGNIQYF. Here the CDR3 DNA reads TGTGCCAGCAGAAAAGGACTAGCGGGAAACATTCAGTACTTC.

This clonotype appeared many times. The chain joins TRBV4-3 to TRBJ1-2; the D is unclear. Germline loops: CDR1 LGHNA, CDR2 YSLEER. The CDR3 extends over 12 amino acids. V gave up 0 bases and J gave up 7 bases, with 6 bases separating them. CDR3 bases: TGCGCCAGCAGCCAAGACAAAGGTGGCTACACCTTC. Protein: CASSQDKGGYTF.

The rearrangement links TRBV9 to TRBJ2-5, with 10 bases matching TRBD2. Losses at the gene ends were 3 bases for V and 3 bases for J; bases not matched to a gene: 2. The CDR3 contains 14 residues. The V gene's germline CDR1 is SGDLS and CDR2 YYNGEE. CDR3 in amino acids: CASSDGTSEETQYF. In DNA, the CDR3 is TGTGCCAGCAGCGACGGGACTAGCGAAGAGACCCAGTACTTC.

The CDR3: CASRAPLPGGNTGELFF. CDR3 in DNA: TGTGCCAGCAGAGCCCCTCTTCCGGGAGGAAACACCGGGGAGCTGTTTTTT. The chain carries TRBV28 and TRBJ2-2, with 7 bases that match TRBD2. Germline V lookup: CDR1 MDHEN, CDR2 SYDVKM. After removal of 6 bases from V and 2 bases from J, the junction contained 12 bases not matched to a gene. The CDR3 sequence is 17 residues long. Full variable domain (missing parts from reference TRBV28 and TRBJ2-2): DVKVTQSSRYLVKRTGEKVFLECVQDMDHENMFWYRQDPGLGLRLIYFSYDVKMKEKGDIPEGYSVSREKKERFSLILESASTNQTSMYLCASRAPLPGGNTGELFFGEGSRLTVL.

This clonotype was seen only a few times. The rearrangement uses TRBV6-5 and TRBJ1-4; tentative D call: TRBD1 (6 bases). Trimming took off 4 bases at V and 7 bases at J, with 10 bases between the two ends. CDR3 length equals 13 residues. Germline V gene data show CDR1 as MNHEY and CDR2 as SVGAGI. As DNA, the CDR3 is TGTGCCAGCAGTTGGCAGGGGAGTGAAAAACTGTTTTTT. Translating it yields CASSWQGSEKLFF.

This chain connects TRBV29-1 to TRBJ2-1; D uncertain. V lost 6 bases to trimming and J lost 6 bases, with 15 bases between them. Germline CDR1 reads SQVTM; CDR2 reads ANQGSEA. There are 13 residues in the CDR3. The CDR3 reads CSVQTVAVNEQFF. The CDR3 coding sequence is TGCAGCGTCCAGACCGTGGCCGTCAATGAGCAGTTCTTC.

V is TRBV7-2 and J is TRBJ2-1; no firm D call. Looked up from germline, CDR1 is SGHTA and CDR2 is FQGNSA. Trimming shortened V by 0 bases and J by 1 base, and 7 bases separated the two germline ends. This CDR3 contains 15 residues. In DNA form, the CDR3 reads TGTGCCAGCAGCTTAGCCGGTGTTTCCTACAATGAGCAGTTCTTC. The encoded protein is CASSLAGVSYNEQFF.

This clonotype has a handful of counts. The CDR3 here is CSAGTSGINEQFF. The CDR3 DNA sequence: TGCAGTGCGGGGACTAGCGGGATCAATGAGCAGTTCTTC. The chain joins TRBV20-1 to TRBJ2-1, with TRBD2 identical over 13 bases. In germline, CDR1 is DFQATT, CDR2 SNEGSKA (reference sequence). The CDR3 is 13 residues long. The V segment lost 6 bases and the J segment 6 bases; nucleotides outside the gene matches: 2.

This clonotype has at least ten counts. As DNA, the CDR3 is TGCAGTGCTAGAATTGCAGTCTCGTCGTGGGATACGCAGTATTTT. This translates into CSARIAVSSWDTQYF. The chain recombines TRBV20-1 with TRBJ2-3; D is unclear. CDR1 and CDR2 from the germline V gene are DFQATT and SNEGSKA (reference sequence). Trimming pared 2 bases from V and 6 bases from J, leaving 18 bases between. The CDR3 covers 15 residues.

The gene calls are TRBV28 and TRBJ1-1, with unresolved D. V lost 2 bases to trimming and J lost 11 bases, with 18 bases between them. The CDR3 contains 14 residues. Germline lookup yields CDR1 MDHEN and CDR2 SYDVKM. The CDR3 coding sequence is TGTGCCAGCAGTTTAGGCGACGGCCGGATCGGGGCTTTCTTT. It yields the protein CASSLGDGRIGAFF.

This clonotype has at least ten counts. V usage is TRBV6-1 and J usage is TRBJ2-1, with 8 bases lining up with TRBD2. V dropped 8 bases and J dropped 15; count of bases not matched to a gene: 18. Germline CDR1 and CDR2: MNHNS and SASEGT. This CDR3 contains 14 residues. Written as DNA, the CDR3 is TGTGCCAGCTCACCCAGACCCAGCGGGAGTCTCCTGTTCTTC. Amino acid sequence: CASSPRPSGSLLFF.

V and J are TRBV7-9 and TRBJ2-5; D could derive from TRBD1 or TRBD2 (5 bases each). Germline-derived CDR1 and CDR2 are SEHNR and FQNEAQ (reference sequence). The CDR3 consists of 14 residues. The ends were cut back, 5 bases at V and 5 bases at J, with 15 bases in the middle. The CDR3 coding sequence is TGTGCCAGCAGCCCGACCGGGGACGGGGAGACCCAGTACTTC. It codes for CASSPTGDGETQYF.

This clonotype was picked up a small number of times. The chain recombines TRBV7-6 with TRBJ2-5, with TRBD2 identical over 8 bases. The CDR3 is made up of 19 amino acids. Unmatched junction bases numbered 20, after V lost 3 bases and J lost 5 bases. The V gene's germline CDR1 is SGHVS and CDR2 FNYEAQ. The CDR3 is CASSLGPGPWGGRTETQYF. CDR3 in DNA: TGTGCCAGCAGCTTGGGCCCGGGACCCTGGGGCGGGAGGACGGAGACCCAGTACTTC.

This clonotype was picked up many times. J is TRBJ2-1 and V is TRBV3-1; 11 bases line up with TRBD2. The length of the CDR3 is 17 residues. CDR1 LGHDT and CDR2 YNNKEL come from the germline V gene (reference sequence). V shed 4 bases and J 4 bases; nucleotides not matched to a gene: 9. CDR3 DNA: TGTGCCAGCAGCCCCCGGCTAGCGGGAGGTATGTACAATGAGCAGTTCTTC. Residues: CASSPRLAGGMYNEQFF.